Listed below are T cell receptor beta chains from one sample, sequenced in a study of T cells in Graves' hyperthyroidism and ophthalmopathy. Each CDR3 protein is one row after TCRdb ran MiXCR on the multiplex PCR reads. The sample consists of 500,000 or so distinct CDR3 sequences, roughly 15% of them appearing once. Sequences were obtained from blood. The receptors stem from a woman younger than 45 with Graves' ophthalmopathy. Both conserved end residues are part of each CDR3. D genes are given only for firm matches. Rows may omit the clone size; those that give it use once, few, many or a size class.

>TRBJ2-5|many|TRBV3-1|14|TRBD1
TGTGCCAGCAGCCATACAGGGGTGTCAGAGACCCAGTACTTC
CASSHTGVSETQYF
>TRBJ2-7|many|TRBV7-2|15|TRBD1
TGTGCCAGCAGCTTAAAGGGACAGGGGGCGCAAGAGCAGTACTTC
CASSLKGQGAQEQYF
>TRBJ2-3|many|TRBV20-1|15|-
TGCAGTTTCCCCGGGACGGGGAATTATGGGGATACGCAGTATTTT
CSFPGTGNYGDTQYF
>TRBJ1-2|many|TRBV6-1|12|-
TGTGCCAGCAGCCGTGGGGACTATGGCTACACCTTC
CASSRGDYGYTF
>TRBJ1-4|-|TRBV6-1|16|TRBD1
TGTGCCAGCAGTGAAGAAAAACAGGGGGCGCGAGAAAAACTGTTTTTT
CASSEEKQGAREKLFF
>TRBJ1-6|many|TRBV10-3|14|TRBD1
TGTGCCATCAGAGATACAGGGGGTAATTCACCCCTCCACTTT
CAIRDTGGNSPLHF
>TRBJ2-7|-|TRBV4-3|16|-
TGCGCCAGCAGCCAAGACTTCTCTCAGGAAGTCTACGAGCAGTACTTC
CASSQDFSQEVYEQYF
>TRBJ2-3|-|TRBV24-1|13|TRBD2
TGTGCCACCAGAGGACTAGCGGTTGATACGCAGTATTTT
CATRGLAVDTQYF
>TRBJ2-5|few|TRBV5-1|12|-
TGCGCCAGCAGCTTCCCCCGAGAGACCCAGTACTTC
CASSFPRETQYF
>TRBJ1-1|-|TRBV6-1|15|TRBD1
TGTGCCAGCAGTGAAGCGGGACAGGGGGGGACTGAAGCTTTCTTT
CASSEAGQGGTEAFF
>TRBJ2-7|many|TRBV10-1|14|TRBD1
TGCGCCAGCAGTATGGACAGGGAATCAACAAGGCAGTACTTC
CASSMDRESTRQYF
>TRBJ2-1|many|TRBV28|15|TRBD2
TGTGCCAGCAGGGGACTAGCGGGAGTATACAATGAGCAGTTCTTC
CASRGLAGVYNEQFF
>TRBJ1-2|-|TRBV10-3|15|-
TGTGCCATCAGTGACCCTCTGACCGAGGACTATGGCTACACCTTC
CAISDPLTEDYGYTF
>TRBJ2-7|many|TRBV6-2/TRBV6-3|14|TRBD2
TGTGCCAGCAGTTACGTGGCGGGAGCCTACGAGCAGTACTTC
CASSYVAGAYEQYF
>TRBJ2-7|-|TRBV6-1|14|TRBD1
TGTGCCAGCAGCCAGACCCGGGACAGATACGAGCAGTACTTC
CASSQTRDRYEQYF
>TRBJ2-5|-|TRBV5-1|13|-
TGCGCCAGCAGCCGCCAAGCGGAAGAGACCCAGTACTTC
CASSRQAEETQYF
>TRBJ2-7|-|TRBV20-1|15|TRBD1
TGCAGTGCTTTTTCCGGGACAGGGGGTACCTACGAGCAGTACTTC
CSAFSGTGGTYEQYF
>TRBJ1-1|-|TRBV6-9|14|-
TGTGCCAGCAGTTATGGTACAGGGACCCCTGAAGCTTTCTTT
CASSYGTGTPEAFF
>TRBJ2-5|many|TRBV28|15|-
TGTGCCAGCACTCCCATCAGAGGGGCGCAAGAGACCCAGTACTTC
CASTPIRGAQETQYF
>TRBJ2-5|many|TRBV3-1|13|-
TGTGCCAGCAGCCATAACATCCAAGAGACCCAGTACTTC
CASSHNIQETQYF
>TRBJ2-7|many|TRBV7-8|16|TRBD2
TGTGCCAGCAGCTTAGATCGGACTAGCGGCTCCTACGAGCAGTACTTC
CASSLDRTSGSYEQYF
>TRBJ2-5|many|TRBV6-1|20|TRBD2
TGTGCCAGCACCCCGTTGCGGACTAGCGGGAGGGCGAGAGGAAAAGAGACCCAGTACTTC
CASTPLRTSGRARGKETQYF
>TRBJ1-1|-|TRBV11-2|14|-
TGTGCCAGCAGCCGCAGGACCCTGAACACTGAAGCTTTCTTT
CASSRRTLNTEAFF
>TRBJ2-1|many|TRBV20-1|14|TRBD1
TGCAGTGCTCCCCGGACAGGGCGGGCCAATGAGCAGTTCTTC
CSAPRTGRANEQFF
>TRBJ2-7|-|TRBV30|17|-
TGTGCCTGGAGTCAGTCCTTAAGTAGCCCCAGGCCCTACGAGCAGTACTTC
CAWSQSLSSPRPYEQYF
>TRBJ2-2|many|TRBV12-3/TRBV12-4|16|TRBD1
TGTGCCAGCAGTTTATCCGGGACAGGGCACACCGGGGAGCTGTTTTTT
CASSLSGTGHTGELFF
>TRBJ1-5|-|TRBV20-1|13|-
TGCAGTGCCCAGGGACGGGGCAATCAGCCCCAGCATTTT
CSAQGRGNQPQHF
>TRBJ2-5|many|TRBV20-1|15|TRBD1
TGCAGTGCTAGAGATGCGTCCGAGACAGGGGGCCGTCAGTACTTC
CSARDASETGGRQYF
>TRBJ2-7|many|TRBV28|14|TRBD2
TGTGCCAGCACCTGGGGGACTAGCGGTTACGAGCAGTACTTC
CASTWGTSGYEQYF
>TRBJ1-3|many|TRBV11-2|16|-
TGTGCCAGCAGCTTAATACGGTCTTACTCTGGAAACACCATATATTTT
CASSLIRSYSGNTIYF
>TRBJ2-7|few|TRBV4-3|15|-
TGCGCCAGCAGCCAAGAAAGTCAGATTCCCTACGAGCAGTACTTC
CASSQESQIPYEQYF
>TRBJ1-1|-|TRBV10-3|14|-
TGTGCCATCAGTGAGTCCTCGGACATCACTGAAGCTTTCTTT
CAISESSDITEAFF
>TRBJ1-2|many|TRBV3-1|13|-
TGTGCCAGCAGCCGGGTCGGGACCTATGGCTACACCTTC
CASSRVGTYGYTF
>TRBJ2-1|-|TRBV7-3|14|-
TGTGCCAGCAGCCCTGTTAGCGGATACAATGAGCAGTTCTTC
CASSPVSGYNEQFF
>TRBJ2-7|-|TRBV28|12|TRBD2
TGTGCCACCAAGCGGGGCTCCTACGAGCAGTACTTC
CATKRGSYEQYF
>TRBJ2-3|-|TRBV7-9|12|-
TGTGCCCCGGGGTCTCTTGGAGATACGCAGTATTTT
CAPGSLGDTQYF
>TRBJ1-5|many|TRBV2|15|-
TGTGCCAGCAGGTTAACAGGAAATAGCAATCAGCCCCAGCATTTT
CASRLTGNSNQPQHF
>TRBJ2-7|-|TRBV6-1|13|-
TGTGCCAGCAGTTTTCCTGGGACAAACGAGCAGTACTTC
CASSFPGTNEQYF
>TRBJ1-2|many|TRBV7-2|14|-
TGTGCCAGCAGCTTAGATGGCGGGGACTATGGCTACACCTTC
CASSLDGGDYGYTF
>TRBJ1-1|-|TRBV19|13|-
TGTGCCAGTATAGACAGGTCGAACACTGAAGCTTTCTTT
CASIDRSNTEAFF
>TRBJ1-5|many|TRBV28|14|-
TGTGCCAGCAGCCTGACAGGTGGGAATCAGCCCCAGCATTTT
CASSLTGGNQPQHF